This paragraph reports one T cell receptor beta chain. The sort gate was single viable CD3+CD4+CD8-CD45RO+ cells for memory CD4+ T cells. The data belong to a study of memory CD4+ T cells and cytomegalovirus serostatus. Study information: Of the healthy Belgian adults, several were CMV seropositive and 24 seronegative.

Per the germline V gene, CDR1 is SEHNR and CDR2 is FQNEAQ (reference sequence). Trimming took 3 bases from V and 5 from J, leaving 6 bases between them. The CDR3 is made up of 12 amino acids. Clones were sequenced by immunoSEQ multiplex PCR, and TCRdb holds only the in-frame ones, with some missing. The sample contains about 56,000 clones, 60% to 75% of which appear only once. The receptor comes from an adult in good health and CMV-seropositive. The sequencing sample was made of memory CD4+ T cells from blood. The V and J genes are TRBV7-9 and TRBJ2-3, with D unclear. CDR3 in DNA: TGTGCCAGCAGCTTCCTAGGAGATACGCAGTATTTT. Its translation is CASSFLGDTQYF.